Each of the 25 T cell receptor beta chains below was sequenced from the same sample in a study of T-cell reconstitution after alpha-beta-depleted transplantation in children. A TCRbeta library incorporating unique molecular identifiers was prepared. TCRdb fed the PCR reads into MiXCR, producing one record per CDR3 protein. The repertoire has roughly 200,000 distinct CDR3 sequences, just over 14% of them found once; the top ten carry around 14%. Sequences were derived from PBMCs from the stem cell graft donor, sampled from the stem cell graft. These receptors came from a human donor who donated a stem cell graft to a child with acute lymphoblastic leukemia.

The table lists this clonotype with many counts. This rearrangement joins TRBV29-1 to TRBJ1-2, with 8 nucleotides matching TRBD1. The J segment lost 4 bases and the V segment lost 6 bases, leaving 13 bases of the junction unmatched. Germline V gene data show CDR1 as SQVTM and CDR2 as ANQGSEA. The CDR3 is made up of 15 amino acids. CDR3 protein: CSVVNQGADGYGYTF. The CDR3 DNA reads TGCAGCGTCGTAAACCAGGGGGCGGACGGCTATGGCTACACCTTC.

This clonotype turned up a few times. This rearrangement joins TRBV29-1 to TRBJ2-1; TRBD1 agrees at 8 bases. V gave up 7 bases and J gave up 7 bases; unmatched junction bases: 3. The CDR3 contains 11 residues. CDR1 is SQVTM, CDR2 ANQGSEA, per germline. As DNA, the CDR3 is TGCAGCGCAGGGGGCCGGAATGAGCAGTTCTTC. Translating gives CSAGGRNEQFF.

This clonotype was counted at least ten times. The J gene is TRBJ2-5, the V gene TRBV5-1; D might be TRBD1 (5 bases). Germline assignment: CDR1 SGHRS and CDR2 YFSETQ. The CDR3 is 12 residues long. The V end was cut by 0 bases, the J end by 9 bases, with 9 bases between. The CDR3 DNA sequence: TGCGCCAGCAGCTTGGATTTAGGGGCCCAGTACTTC. It is translated as CASSLDLGAQYF.

In this sample, this clonotype turned up many times. The chain has TRBV6-1 and TRBJ2-7, with D tentatively TRBD2 (5 bases). Germline CDR1 reads MNHNS; CDR2 reads SASEGT. V lost 8 bases to trimming and J lost 4 bases, with 18 bases between them. The CDR3 is 14 residues long. For the CDR3, the DNA is TGTGCCAGCGGGCCCCCGGACTCTTCGTACGAGCAGTACTTC. Translating gives CASGPPDSSYEQYF.

The chain links TRBV4-1 to TRBJ2-7; 15 positions match TRBD2. The germline gives CDR1 MGHRA, CDR2 YSYEKL. J gave up 9 bases and V 0 bases, and 9 bases lay outside the gene matches. The CDR3 is 17 amino acids. CDR3 protein: CASSQDSRTSGRVGQYF. CDR3 nucleotides: TGCGCCAGCAGCCAAGATTCCAGGACTAGCGGGAGGGTGGGGCAGTACTTC.

In this sample, this clonotype turned up many times. V gene TRBV6-5 combines with J gene TRBJ2-7; D remains unclear. This CDR3 is built from 15 residues. Per germline, CDR1 MNHEY and CDR2 SVGAGI. V shed 3 bases and J shed 3 bases, with 15 bases lying between them. The CDR3 nucleotides read TGTGCCAGCAGTTATGGTCGCAGTTCGTACTACGAGCAGTACTTC. This translates into CASSYGRSSYYEQYF.

This clonotype was observed many times. The chain uses TRBV21-1 and TRBJ2-4; TRBD1 is taken as the D call from the table, unchecked against the DNA. TRBV21-1 is noted as a pseudogene. The CDR3 runs to 17 residues. The CDR3, as DNA: TGTGCCAGCAGCAAAGAGAAGACAGGGTTAGCCAAAAACATTCAGTACTTC. Amino acids: CASSKEKTGLAKNIQYF.

This clonotype was counted between two and nine times. The V call is TRBV4-1, the J call TRBJ2-1; D call uncertain. CDR1 is MGHRA, CDR2 YSYEKL, per germline. This CDR3 has 16 amino acids. V was trimmed by 0 bases and J by 4 bases, leaving 13 bases between them. CDR3 amino acids: CASSQEAANVYNEQFF. CDR3 bases: TGCGCCAGCAGCCAAGAAGCCGCAAACGTTTACAATGAGCAGTTCTTC.

This clonotype was counted many times. This chain uses TRBV5-1 with TRBJ2-6, with a tentative D call TRBD1 (5 bases). V lost 0 bases, J lost 0 bases, and 10 bases lay in between. CDR3 length equals 17 residues. Germline V gene sequence: CDR1 SGHRS, CDR2 YFSETQ. In nucleotides, the CDR3 is TGCGCCAGCAGCTTGGAGGCAGGGCACTCTGGGGCCAACGTCCTGACTTTC. Its protein product is CASSLEAGHSGANVLTF.

The rearrangement joins TRBV5-1 to TRBJ2-7, with 9 bases matching TRBD1. Germline V gene data show CDR1 as SGHRS and CDR2 as YFSETQ. The CDR3 sequence is 15 residues long. J gave up 2 bases and V 2 bases, and 5 bases lay outside the gene matches. CDR3 DNA sequence: TGCGCCAGCAGCTTCGACAGGGGGACCACCTACGAGCAGTACTTC. Translated: CASSFDRGTTYEQYF.

This clonotype was seen repeatedly, ten times or more. In nucleotides, the CDR3 is TGCGCCAGCAGCCCTAGTTCTGGGGCCAACGTCCTGACTTTC. It codes for CASSPSSGANVLTF. This rearrangement joins TRBV5-1 to TRBJ2-6; D is ambiguous. Germline V gives CDR1 SGHRS, CDR2 YFSETQ. The V and J ends lost 4 bases and 1 base respectively, with 6 bases between them. The length of the CDR3 is 14 residues.

Many counts were recorded for this clonotype. J is TRBJ2-5 and V is TRBV5-1; 10 positions agree with TRBD2. Germline V lookup: CDR1 SGHRS, CDR2 YFSETQ. This CDR3 has 16 residues. V lost 3 bases, J lost 2 bases, and 7 bases stayed unmatched. The CDR3 protein is CASSSSPSGGQETQYF. The CDR3 nucleotides are TGCGCCAGCAGCTCCTCCCCTAGCGGGGGACAAGAGACCCAGTACTTC.

In its sample, this clonotype was seen many times. This rearrangement joins TRBV29-1 to TRBJ2-7; tentative D call: TRBD1 (5 bases). Germline V CDR1 and CDR2: SQVTM, ANQGSEA. CDR3 length: 14 residues. V was shortened by 4 bases and J by 0 bases, with 13 bases between the two germline ends. The CDR3 sequence: CSVATTATSYEQYF. In DNA form, the CDR3 reads TGCAGCGTTGCTACGACAGCTACCTCCTACGAGCAGTACTTC.

The sample holds many counts of this clonotype. The chain recombines TRBV27 with TRBJ1-1; D gene unclear. Looked up from germline, CDR1 is MNHEY and CDR2 is SMNVEV (reference sequence). The CDR3 length is 13 residues. The V gene lost 3 bases and the J gene lost 0 bases, with 5 bases spanning the gap. The CDR3 bases are TGTGCCAGCAGTTTCTTTCTGAACACTGAAGCTTTCTTT. It codes for CASSFFLNTEAFF.

This clonotype was detected a few times. The chain employs TRBV5-1 and TRBJ2-7; 7 bases align to TRBD1. Germline loops: CDR1 SGHRS, CDR2 YFSETQ. V trimming: 3 bases; J trimming: 3 bases; junction bases outside the gene matches: 6. CDR3 length: 14 residues. CDR3 protein: CASSYGTDFYEQYF. The CDR3 DNA reads TGCGCCAGCAGCTACGGGACAGATTTCTACGAGCAGTACTTC. Variable domain in full (rest from reference TRBV5-1 and TRBJ2-7): KAGVTQTPRYLIKTRGQQVTLSCSPISGHRSVSWYQQTPGQGLQFLFEYFSETQRNKGNFPGRFSGRQFSNSRSEMNVSTLELGDSALYLCASSYGTDFYEQYFGPGTRLTVT.

This clonotype was recorded many times. The V and J genes are TRBV7-2 and TRBJ2-2; unclear D gene. The germline CDR1 and CDR2 sequences are SGHTA and FQGNSA. This CDR3 is 12 amino acids long. Trimming took 5 bases from V and 8 from J, leaving 9 bases between them. The CDR3 DNA reads TGTGCCAGCAGCCCAATCCGGGGGGAGCTGTTTTTT. Protein: CASSPIRGELFF.

This chain connects TRBV3-1 to TRBJ2-1; no clear D gene. Germline V lookup: CDR1 LGHDT, CDR2 YNNKEL (reference sequence). CDR3 length equals 13 residues. The germline V and J ends were trimmed by 2 bases and 8 bases, with 10 bases remaining between them. The CDR3 reads CASSQIGGDEQFF. The CDR3 DNA follows: TGTGCCAGCAGCCAAATAGGTGGCGATGAGCAGTTCTTC.

This clonotype has a count of ten or more. V gene TRBV5-1 combines with J gene TRBJ2-7; TRBD2 aligns across 9 bases. This CDR3 region has 14 residues. V shed 2 bases and J 4 bases; nucleotides not matched to a gene: 4. Germline values: CDR1 SGHRS, CDR2 YFSETQ. The CDR3 region has the DNA TGCGCCAGCAGCTTTAGCGGGAGCAGATACGAGCAGTACTTC. Translating gives CASSFSGSRYEQYF.

The chain links TRBV6-5 to TRBJ2-3; 8 bases fit TRBD2. V was clipped by 2 bases and J by 5 bases; unmatched bases: 0. Germline loops: CDR1 MNHEY, CDR2 SVGAGI. The CDR3 runs to 13 residues. The CDR3 reads CASSYLAGDTQYF. CDR3 nucleotide sequence: TGTGCCAGCAGTTACCTAGCGGGAGATACGCAGTATTTT.

This clonotype was seen repeatedly, ten times or more. V and J are TRBV11-2 and TRBJ2-1; 8 nucleotides agree with TRBD2. The CDR3 has 15 amino acids. The V segment lost 5 bases and the J segment 7 bases; nucleotides outside the gene matches: 10. Germline V gene sequence: CDR1 SGHAT, CDR2 FQNNGV. The CDR3 coding sequence is TGTGCCAGCAGCCAGAGGGTACTAGCGGTGAATGAGCAGTTCTTC. This sequence encodes CASSQRVLAVNEQFF.

The table lists this clonotype with many counts. This rearrangement joins TRBV28 to TRBJ2-2, with 12 bases that match TRBD2. The CDR3 is 15 amino acids. J was trimmed by 13 bases and V by 6 bases; bases with no gene match: 12. Looked up from germline, CDR1 is MDHEN and CDR2 is SYDVKM. CDR3 sequence: CASSRTSGRPDVLFF. CDR3 DNA sequence: TGTGCCAGCAGCCGCACTAGCGGGAGGCCGGACGTGCTGTTTTTT.

This clonotype was observed at least ten times. The chain uses TRBV5-5 and TRBJ2-3; 13 bases are shared with TRBD2. The V segment lost 5 bases and the J segment 7 bases; nucleotides outside the gene matches: 10. The CDR3 consists of 16 residues. Germline-derived CDR1 and CDR2 are SGHKS and YYEKEE (reference sequence). CDR3 in DNA: TGTGCCAGCAGTGCCGAAGGACTAGCGGGAGCAAATACGCAGTATTTT. It specifies CASSAEGLAGANTQYF.

This clonotype was counted at least ten times. One end of the junction fails to match germline, which may point to a read error. V is TRBV12-3 or TRBV12-4 and J is TRBJ2-7; TRBD2 agrees at 7 bases. This CDR3 spans 13 amino acids. The CDR3 spells CASSYNIGDYQQF. DNA for the CDR3: TGTGCCAGCAGCTATAACATTGGGGACTATCAGCAGTTC.

This clonotype was seen many times. This chain uses TRBV20-1 with TRBJ2-7; D is unclear. CDR3 size: 14 residues. V was trimmed by 3 bases and J by 3 bases, leaving 15 bases between them. Germline assignment: CDR1 DFQATT and CDR2 SNEGSKA (reference sequence). CDR3 sequence (DNA): TGCAGTGCTAGCCCCGGAGAGTTAGGCTACGAGCAGTACTTC. It yields the protein CSASPGELGYEQYF.

This clonotype has ten or more counts. The V and J genes are TRBV5-1 and TRBJ2-7; 8 bases map to TRBD2. After removal of 0 bases from V and 3 bases from J, the junction contained 5 bases not matched to a gene. CDR1 is SGHRS and CDR2 is YFSETQ in the germline V gene. This CDR3 has 15 residues. Written as DNA, the CDR3 is TGCGCCAGCAGCTTGGGAGTAGCGGGAAGCTACGAGCAGTACTTC. Its translation is CASSLGVAGSYEQYF.